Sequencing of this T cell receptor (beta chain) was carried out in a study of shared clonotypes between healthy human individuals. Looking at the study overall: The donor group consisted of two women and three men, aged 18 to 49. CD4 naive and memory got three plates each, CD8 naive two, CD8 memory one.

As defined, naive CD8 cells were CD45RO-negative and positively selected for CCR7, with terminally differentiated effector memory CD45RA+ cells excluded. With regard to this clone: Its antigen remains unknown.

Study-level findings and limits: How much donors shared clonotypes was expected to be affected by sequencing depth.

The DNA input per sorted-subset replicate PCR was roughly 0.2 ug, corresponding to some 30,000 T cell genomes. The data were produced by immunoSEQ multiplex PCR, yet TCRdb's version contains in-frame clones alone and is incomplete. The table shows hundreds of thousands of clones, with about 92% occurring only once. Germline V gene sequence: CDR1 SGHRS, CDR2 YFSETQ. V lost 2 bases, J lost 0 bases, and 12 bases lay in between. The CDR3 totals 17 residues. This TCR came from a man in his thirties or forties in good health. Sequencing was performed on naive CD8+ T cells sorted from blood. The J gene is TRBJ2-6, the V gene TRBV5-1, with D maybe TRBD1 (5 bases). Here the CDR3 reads CASSLGLRGSGANVLTF. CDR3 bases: TGCGCCAGCAGCTTAGGGTTAAGGGGCTCTGGGGCCAACGTCCTGACTTTC.